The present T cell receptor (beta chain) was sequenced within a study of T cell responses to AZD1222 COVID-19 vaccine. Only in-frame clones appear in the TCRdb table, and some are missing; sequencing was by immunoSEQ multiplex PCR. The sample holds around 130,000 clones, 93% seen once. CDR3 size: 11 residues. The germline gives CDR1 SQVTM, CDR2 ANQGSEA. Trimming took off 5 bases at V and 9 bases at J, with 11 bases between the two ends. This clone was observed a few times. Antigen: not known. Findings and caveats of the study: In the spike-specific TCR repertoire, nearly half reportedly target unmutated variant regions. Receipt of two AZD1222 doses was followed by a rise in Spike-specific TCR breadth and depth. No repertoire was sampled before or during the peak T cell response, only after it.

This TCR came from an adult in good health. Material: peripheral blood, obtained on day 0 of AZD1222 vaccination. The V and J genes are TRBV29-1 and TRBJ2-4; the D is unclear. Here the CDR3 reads CSVKLDGIQYF. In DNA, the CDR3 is TGCAGCGTTAAGCTGGATGGCATTCAGTACTTC.